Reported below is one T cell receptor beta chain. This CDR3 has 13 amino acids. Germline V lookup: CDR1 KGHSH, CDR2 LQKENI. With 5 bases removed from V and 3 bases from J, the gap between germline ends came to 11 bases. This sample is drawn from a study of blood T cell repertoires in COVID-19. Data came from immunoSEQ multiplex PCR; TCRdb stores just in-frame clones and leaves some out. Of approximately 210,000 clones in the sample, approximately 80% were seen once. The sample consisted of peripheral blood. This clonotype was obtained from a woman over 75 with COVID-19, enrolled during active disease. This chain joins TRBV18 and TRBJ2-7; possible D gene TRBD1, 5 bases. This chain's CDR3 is CASSDRGGYEQYF. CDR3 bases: TGTGCCAGCTCAGATAGGGGCGGCTACGAGCAGTACTTC.